The rows below give T cell receptor beta chains drawn from one sample of a study of shared clonotypes between healthy human individuals. The assay was immunoSEQ multiplex PCR, and TCRdb's table has in-frame clones only and misses some. In the table there are around 2,100,000 clones, about 95% of which are singletons. The specimen was naive CD8+ T cells sorted from blood. The source is a man younger than 35 in good health. CDR3s include the opening cysteine and the closing phenylalanine or tryptophan. Each record gives: V gene, D gene, J gene, CDR3 length, clone size, CDR3 DNA, CDR3 protein. The D gene is left open where the match is weak. Size values are once, few and many counts, or a class for expanded clones, and some rows have none.

>TRBV27|.|TRBJ1-2|15|.
TGTGCCAGCAGTTTACGGGGTGGGGGGTCCTATGGCTACACCTTC
CASSLRGGGSYGYTF
>TRBV14|.|TRBJ2-5|16|.
TGTGCCAGCAGCCAAGATCTTGCCCTCGATCAAGAGACCCAGTACTTC
CASSQDLALDQETQYF
>TRBV4-3|.|TRBJ1-4|16|.
TGCGCCAGCAGCCAAGATAGGGCAGCCTTTAATGAAAAACTGTTTTTT
CASSQDRAAFNEKLFF
>TRBV5-6|.|TRBJ1-1|19|.
TGTGCCAGCAGCCTCGACAACGGACACCGCGAACCTGTGAACACTGAAGCTTTCTTT
CASSLDNGHREPVNTEAFF
>TRBV2|.|TRBJ2-7|16|.
.
CASSEVGGSSTSEQYF
>TRBV6-1|.|TRBJ1-1|15|.
TGTGCCAGCAGGCCTATTGGTATCCTGAACACTGAAGCTTTCTTT
CASRPIGILNTEAFF
>TRBV6-5|.|TRBJ2-5|14|once
TGTGCCAGCAGTTACTCCCCATCCCTTGTTCCCCAGTACTTC
CASSYSPSLVPQYF
>TRBV6-5|.|TRBJ1-1|14|.
TGTGCCAGCAGCCTAACAGCATTTAACACTGAAGCTTTCTTT
CASSLTAFNTEAFF
>TRBV6-1|TRBD2|TRBJ2-7|14|once
TGTGCCAGCAGTGAGAGCGGGGGGGCCTACGAGCAGTACTTC
CASSESGGAYEQYF
>TRBV7-2|TRBD2|TRBJ2-3|18|.
TGTGCCAGCAGCCTGGAGATTGCGCGGGGGGTAAGCACAGATACGCAGTATTTT
CASSLEIARGVSTDTQYF
>TRBV7-2|TRBD1|TRBJ2-7|15|.
TGTGCCAGCAGCTTAGACGAGACAGGGTTGTACGAGCAGTACTTC
CASSLDETGLYEQYF
>TRBV10-3|TRBD1|TRBJ2-7|14|.
TGTGCCGTCACCGGAGGGGACAGGGCCTACGAGCAGTACTTC
CAVTGGDRAYEQYF
>TRBV7-9|.|TRBJ1-1|15|.
TGTGCCAGCAGCCATTCGATGGGGAGGTGGACTGAAGCTTTCTTT
CASSHSMGRWTEAFF
>TRBV13|TRBD1|TRBJ2-7|15|.
TGTGCCAGCAGCTTAGGTGGGACAGGGGGATACGAGCAGTACTTC
CASSLGGTGGYEQYF
>TRBV27|TRBD2|TRBJ2-5|14|.
TGTGCCAGCAGTCCCCTAGCGGGAGTTGAGACCCAGTACTTC
CASSPLAGVETQYF
>TRBV15|TRBD2|TRBJ2-1|16|.
TGTGCCACCAGCAGAGATGCGGGGGGAATCTACAATGAGCAGTTCTTC
CATSRDAGGIYNEQFF
>TRBV29-1|.|TRBJ1-3|13|.
TGCAGCGTTGTCCCCTTCTCTGGAAACACCATATATTTT
CSVVPFSGNTIYF
>TRBV27|.|TRBJ2-2|16|.
TGTGCCAGCAGTCCGGGGTTCATTGGTGGTCCCGGGGAGCTGTTTTTT
CASSPGFIGGPGELFF
>TRBV25-1|.|TRBJ2-5|13|.
TGTGCCAGCAGTACTAGGGGGCAAGAGACCCAGTACTTC
CASSTRGQETQYF
>TRBV10-3|TRBD1|TRBJ2-7|14|.
TGTGCCATCAGTGAAGGGACAGGCTCCTACGAGCAGTACTTC
CAISEGTGSYEQYF
>TRBV9|TRBD2|TRBJ2-1|15|.
TGTGCCAGCAGCCCCCGGGGAGGGGCCTACAATGAGCAGTTCTTC
CASSPRGGAYNEQFF
>TRBV27|.|TRBJ1-2|14|.
TGTGCCAGCAGTTTCGGTGAGGGGGGTAATGGCTACACCTTC
CASSFGEGGNGYTF
>TRBV11-1|.|TRBJ2-1|13|.
TGTGCCAGCAGCCCCGGTTGGGGGGATGAGCAGTTCTTC
CASSPGWGDEQFF
>TRBV27|.|TRBJ2-5|14|.
TGTGCCAGCAGTCCAGACACCTACCAAGAGACCCAGTACTTC
CASSPDTYQETQYF
>TRBV28|.|TRBJ2-7|13|.
TGTGCCAGCAGTCTAGGGCCTACCTACGAGCAGTACTTC
CASSLGPTYEQYF
>TRBV28|.|TRBJ2-7|14|.
TGTGCCAGCAGTTTGAGACAGGCTTACTACGAGCAGTACTTC
CASSLRQAYYEQYF
>TRBV28|TRBD1|TRBJ1-1|20|.
TGTGCCAGCAGTTTCAACATAGCCCTTACCGGGACAGGGGGGAACACTGAAGCTTTCTTT
CASSFNIALTGTGGNTEAFF
>TRBV10-1|.|TRBJ1-3|14|.
TGCGCCAGCAGTGAGGCCATCTCTGGAAACACCATATATTTT
CASSEAISGNTIYF
>TRBV4-1|TRBD1|TRBJ2-1|15|.
TGCGCCAGCAGCCAAAGGACAGGGGAATACAATGAGCAGTTCTTC
CASSQRTGEYNEQFF
>TRBV7-2|TRBD1|TRBJ1-5|15|.
TGTGCCAGCAGCTCCGGGACAGGGACGGATCAGCCCCAGCATTTT
CASSSGTGTDQPQHF
>TRBV18|.|TRBJ1-2|16|.
TGTGCCAGCTCACCACCCGATGAGGGGCGCTTCTATGGCTACACCTTC
CASSPPDEGRFYGYTF
>TRBV5-4|TRBD1|TRBJ1-2|15|.
TGTGCCAGCAGCGCGGGACAGGGGGCGGGCTATGGCTACACCTTC
CASSAGQGAGYGYTF
>TRBV9|TRBD1|TRBJ1-2|14|.
TGTGCCAGCAGCTCCGGACAGGCGGACTATGGCTACACCTTC
CASSSGQADYGYTF
>TRBV9|.|TRBJ2-7|15|.
TGTGCCAGCAGCGTAGCAGGGACAAACTACTACGAGCAGTACTTC
CASSVAGTNYYEQYF
>TRBV21-1|.|TRBJ2-1|16|.
TGTGCCAGCAGCAAAGCGTTCAGGGTAGGCTACAATGAGCAGTTCTTC
CASSKAFRVGYNEQFF
>TRBV6-5|.|TRBJ1-2|12|once
TGTGCCAGCCTCGGATCGGAAAACGGCTACACCTTC
CASLGSENGYTF
>TRBV10-1|.|TRBJ1-1|14|.
TGCGCCAGCAGTGACGGGGGAATAAACACTGAAGCTTTCTTT
CASSDGGINTEAFF
>TRBV4-1|.|TRBJ2-2|18|.
TGCGCCAGCAGCCAAGGCGTAGGGGGTCCCGCGAACACCGGGGAGCTGTTTTTT
CASSQGVGGPANTGELFF
>TRBV10-3|TRBD2|TRBJ2-7|17|.
TGTGCCATCAGTGAGTTGGTTTCTAGCGGGAGTGCCTACGAGCAGTACTTC
CAISELVSSGSAYEQYF
>TRBV7-7|.|TRBJ2-5|15|.
TGTGCTAGCAGCTTAGTTAGCGGAGACACGAGGACCCAGTACTTC
CASSLVSGDTRTQYF
>TRBV6-1|.|TRBJ2-5|16|.
TGTGCCAGCAGTGAAAGTCCGGGCCTATCGAAAGAGACCCAGTACTTC
CASSESPGLSKETQYF
>TRBV7-6|.|TRBJ2-7|17|.
TGTGCCAGCAGCCAACTTCCGGGTTTTGAGGATCCCTACGAGCAGTACTTC
CASSQLPGFEDPYEQYF
>TRBV19|.|TRBJ2-7|17|.
TGTGCCAGTAGTATGATGATGGGGGGACTTAGCTCCTACGAGCAGTACTTC
CASSMMMGGLSSYEQYF
>TRBV6-5|.|TRBJ1-2|13|.
TGTGCCAGCAGTTCTGACAGGCCCTATGGCTACACCTTC
CASSSDRPYGYTF